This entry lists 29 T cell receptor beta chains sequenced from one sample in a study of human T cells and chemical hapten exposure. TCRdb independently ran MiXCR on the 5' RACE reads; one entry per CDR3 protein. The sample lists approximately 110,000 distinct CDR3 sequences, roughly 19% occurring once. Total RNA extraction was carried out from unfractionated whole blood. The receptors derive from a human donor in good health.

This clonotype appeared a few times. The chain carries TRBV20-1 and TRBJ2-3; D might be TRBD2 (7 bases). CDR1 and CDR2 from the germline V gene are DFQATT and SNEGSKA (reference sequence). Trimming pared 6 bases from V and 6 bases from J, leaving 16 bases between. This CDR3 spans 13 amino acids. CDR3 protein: CSAPTGGGDTQYF. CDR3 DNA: TGCAGTGCCCCCACGGGGGGCGGGGATACGCAGTATTTT.

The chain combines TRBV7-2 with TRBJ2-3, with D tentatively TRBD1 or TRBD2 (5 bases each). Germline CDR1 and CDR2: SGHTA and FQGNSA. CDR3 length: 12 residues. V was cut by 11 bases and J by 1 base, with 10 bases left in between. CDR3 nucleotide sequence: TGTGCCGGGGGTCGCGGCACAGATACGCAGTATTTT. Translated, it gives CAGGRGTDTQYF.

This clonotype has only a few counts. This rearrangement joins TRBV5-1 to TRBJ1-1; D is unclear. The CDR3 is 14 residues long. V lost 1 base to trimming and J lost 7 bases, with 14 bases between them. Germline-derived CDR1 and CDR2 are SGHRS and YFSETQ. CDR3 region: CASSLSAGLVEAFF. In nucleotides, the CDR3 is TGCGCCAGCAGCTTGTCCGCAGGCCTAGTTGAAGCTTTCTTT.

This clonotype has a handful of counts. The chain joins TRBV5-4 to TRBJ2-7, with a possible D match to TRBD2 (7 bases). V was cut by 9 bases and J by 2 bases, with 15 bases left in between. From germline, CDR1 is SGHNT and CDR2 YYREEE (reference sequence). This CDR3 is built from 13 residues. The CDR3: CATRKGGAYEQYF. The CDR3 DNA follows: TGTGCCACCAGGAAAGGGGGGGCCTACGAGCAGTACTTC.

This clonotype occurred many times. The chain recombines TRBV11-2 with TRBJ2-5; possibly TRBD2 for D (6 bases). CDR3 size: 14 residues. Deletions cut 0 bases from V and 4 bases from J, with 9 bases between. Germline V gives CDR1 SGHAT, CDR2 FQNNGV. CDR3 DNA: TGTGCCAGCAGCTTAGAGGTTAGCGGAGAGACCCAGTACTTC. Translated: CASSLEVSGETQYF.

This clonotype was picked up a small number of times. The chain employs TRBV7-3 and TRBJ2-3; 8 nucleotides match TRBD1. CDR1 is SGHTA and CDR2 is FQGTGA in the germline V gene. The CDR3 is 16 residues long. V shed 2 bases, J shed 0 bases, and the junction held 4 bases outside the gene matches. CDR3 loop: CASSLLGQGSTDTQYF. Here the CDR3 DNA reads TGTGCCAGCAGCTTACTTGGACAGGGCAGCACAGATACGCAGTATTTT.

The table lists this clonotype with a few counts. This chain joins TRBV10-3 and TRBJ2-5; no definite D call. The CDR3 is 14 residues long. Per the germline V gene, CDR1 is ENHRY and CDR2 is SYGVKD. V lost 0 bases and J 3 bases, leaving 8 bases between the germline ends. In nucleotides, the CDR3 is TGTGCCATCAGTGAGTCCGGAACTGAAGAGACCCAGTACTTC. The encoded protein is CAISESGTEETQYF.

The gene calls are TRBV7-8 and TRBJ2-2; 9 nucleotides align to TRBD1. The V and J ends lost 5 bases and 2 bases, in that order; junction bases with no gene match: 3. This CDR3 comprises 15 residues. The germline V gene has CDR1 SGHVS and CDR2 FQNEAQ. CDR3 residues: CASSRDRVNTGELFF. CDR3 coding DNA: TGTGCCAGCAGCCGGGACAGGGTTAACACCGGGGAGCTGTTTTTT.

The CDR3 loop reads CASSRIAGFTYNEQFF. CDR3 nucleotide sequence: TGTGCCAGCAGCCGGATAGCGGGATTTACTTACAATGAGCAGTTCTTC. The chain employs TRBV14 and TRBJ2-1; 8 bases fit TRBD2. The length of the CDR3 is 16 residues. The J segment lost 4 bases and the V segment lost 4 bases, leaving 9 bases of the junction unmatched. Germline CDR1 SGHDN, CDR2 FVKESK.

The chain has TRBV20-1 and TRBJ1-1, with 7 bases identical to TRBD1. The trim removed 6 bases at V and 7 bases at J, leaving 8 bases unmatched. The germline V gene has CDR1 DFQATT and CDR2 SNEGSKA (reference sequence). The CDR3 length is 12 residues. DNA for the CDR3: TGCAGTGCGCGGCAGGGGGGAGGTGAAGCTTTCTTT. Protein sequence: CSARQGGGEAFF.

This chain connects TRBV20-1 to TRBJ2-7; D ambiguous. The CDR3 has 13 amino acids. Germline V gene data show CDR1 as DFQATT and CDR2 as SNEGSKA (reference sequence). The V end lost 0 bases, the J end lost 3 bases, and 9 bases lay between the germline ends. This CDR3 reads CSARDGERYEQYF. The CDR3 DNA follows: TGCAGTGCTAGAGATGGAGAACGCTACGAGCAGTACTTC.

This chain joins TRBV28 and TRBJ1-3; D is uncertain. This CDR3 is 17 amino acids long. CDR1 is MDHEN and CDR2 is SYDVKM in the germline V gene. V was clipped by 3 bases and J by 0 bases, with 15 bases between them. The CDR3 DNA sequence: TGTGCCAGCAGTTTCAGGTATCGCGCTAACTCTGGAAACACCATATATTTT. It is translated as CASSFRYRANSGNTIYF.

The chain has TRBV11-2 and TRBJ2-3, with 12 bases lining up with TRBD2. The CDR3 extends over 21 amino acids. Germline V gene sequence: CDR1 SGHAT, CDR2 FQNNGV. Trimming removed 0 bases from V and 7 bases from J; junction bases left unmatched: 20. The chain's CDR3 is CASSLDVVLAGGQSRMYTQYF. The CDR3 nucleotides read TGTGCCAGCAGCTTAGATGTCGTACTAGCGGGAGGCCAGTCCCGCATGTATACGCAGTATTTT.

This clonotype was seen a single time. The DNA for the CDR3 is TGTGCCAGCAGCCACGATGAGCTTGATGAGCAGTTCTTC. Translating it yields CASSHDELDEQFF. The chain has TRBV6-6 and TRBJ2-1; D call uncertain. The CDR3 runs 13 residues. Per the germline V gene, CDR1 is MNHNY and CDR2 is SVGAGI (reference sequence). The V and J ends lost 6 bases and 8 bases respectively, with 14 bases between them.

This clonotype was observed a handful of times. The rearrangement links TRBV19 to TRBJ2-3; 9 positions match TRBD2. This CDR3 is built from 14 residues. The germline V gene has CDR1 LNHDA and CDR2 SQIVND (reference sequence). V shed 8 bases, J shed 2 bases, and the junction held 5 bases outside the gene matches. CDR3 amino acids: CASAGGSYTDTQYF. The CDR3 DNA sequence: TGTGCCAGTGCGGGAGGGTCATACACAGATACGCAGTATTTT.

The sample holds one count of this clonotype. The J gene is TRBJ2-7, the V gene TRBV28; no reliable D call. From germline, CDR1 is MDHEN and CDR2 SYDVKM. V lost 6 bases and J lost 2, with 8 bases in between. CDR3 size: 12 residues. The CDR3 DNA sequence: TGTGCCAGCAGGCAGAAAGCCTACGAGCAGTACTTC. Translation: CASRQKAYEQYF. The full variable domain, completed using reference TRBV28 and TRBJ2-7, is DVKVTQSSRYLVKRTGEKVFLECVQDMDHENMFWYRQDPGLGLRLIYFSYDVKMKEKGDIPEGYSVSREKKERFSLILESASTNQTSMYLCASRQKAYEQYFGPGTRLTVT.

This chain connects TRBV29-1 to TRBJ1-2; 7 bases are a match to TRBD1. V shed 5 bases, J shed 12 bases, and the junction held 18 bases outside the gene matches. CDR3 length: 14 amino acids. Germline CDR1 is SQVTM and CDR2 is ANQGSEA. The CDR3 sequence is CSVPAPRQEGGDTF. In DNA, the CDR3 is TGCAGCGTTCCGGCCCCGCGTCAGGAAGGGGGCGACACCTTC.

CDR3 bases: TGTGCCAGTGGAGCGGCAGGGCCCTACGAGCAGTACTTC. It is translated as CASGAAGPYEQYF. The chain uses TRBV14 and TRBJ2-7; D possibly matches TRBD1 or TRBD2 (5 bases each). The CDR3 extends over 13 amino acids. V was trimmed by 9 bases and J by 2 bases, leaving 14 bases between them. Germline values: CDR1 SGHDN, CDR2 FVKESK.

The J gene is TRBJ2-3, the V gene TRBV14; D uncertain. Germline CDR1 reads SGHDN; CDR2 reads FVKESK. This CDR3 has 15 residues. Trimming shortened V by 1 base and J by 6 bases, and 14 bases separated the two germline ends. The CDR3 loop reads CASSQVRSALDTQYF. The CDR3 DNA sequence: TGTGCCAGCAGCCAAGTCCGGTCGGCCTTGGATACGCAGTATTTT.

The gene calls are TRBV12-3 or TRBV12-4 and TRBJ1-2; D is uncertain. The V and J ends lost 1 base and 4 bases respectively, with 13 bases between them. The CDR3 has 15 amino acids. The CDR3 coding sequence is TGTGCCAGCAGTTTAGACAGTCTGGCTACCTATGGCTACACCTTC. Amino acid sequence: CASSLDSLATYGYTF.

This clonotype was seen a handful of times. CDR3 sequence (DNA): TGCAGCGGGGGACAGGGCAACACTGAAGCTTTCTTT. Its translation: CSGGQGNTEAFF. The chain employs TRBV29-1 and TRBJ1-1; the match to TRBD1 covers 9 bases. The V segment lost 7 bases and the J segment 2 bases; nucleotides outside the gene matches: 2. Germline CDR1 reads SQVTM; CDR2 reads ANQGSEA. CDR3 length: 12 amino acids.

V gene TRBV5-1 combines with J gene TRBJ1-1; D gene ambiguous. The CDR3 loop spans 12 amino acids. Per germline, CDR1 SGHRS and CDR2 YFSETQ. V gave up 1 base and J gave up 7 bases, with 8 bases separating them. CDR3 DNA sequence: TGCGCCAGCAGCTTGAGAGGAAATGAAGCTTTCTTT. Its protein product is CASSLRGNEAFF.

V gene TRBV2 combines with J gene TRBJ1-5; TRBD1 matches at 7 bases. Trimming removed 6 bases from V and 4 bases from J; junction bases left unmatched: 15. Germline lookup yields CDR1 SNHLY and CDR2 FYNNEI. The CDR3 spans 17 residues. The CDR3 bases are TGTGCCAGCAGAGATACTAGGGGGCCCAGGATGAATCAGCCCCAGCATTTT. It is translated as CASRDTRGPRMNQPQHF.

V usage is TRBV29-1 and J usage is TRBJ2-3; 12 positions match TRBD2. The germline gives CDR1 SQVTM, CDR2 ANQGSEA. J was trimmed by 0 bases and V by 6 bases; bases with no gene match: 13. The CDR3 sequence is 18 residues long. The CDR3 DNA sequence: TGCAGCGTCCAGGGGGCGACTAGCGGGAGCTATAGCACAGATACGCAGTATTTT. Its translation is CSVQGATSGSYSTDTQYF.

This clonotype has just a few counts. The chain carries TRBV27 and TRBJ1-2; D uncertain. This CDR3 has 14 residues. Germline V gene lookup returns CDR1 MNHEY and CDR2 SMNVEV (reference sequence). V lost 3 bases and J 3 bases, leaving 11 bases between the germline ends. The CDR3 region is CASSFKVTDYGYTF. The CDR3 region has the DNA TGTGCCAGCAGTTTTAAGGTTACGGACTATGGCTACACCTTC.

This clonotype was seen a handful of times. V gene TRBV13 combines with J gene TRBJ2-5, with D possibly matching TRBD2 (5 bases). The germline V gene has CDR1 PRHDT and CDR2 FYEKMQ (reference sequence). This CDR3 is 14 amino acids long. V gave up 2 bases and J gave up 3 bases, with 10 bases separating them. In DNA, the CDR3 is TGTGCCAGCAGCTTAAGAGGGAACAAAGAGACCCAGTACTTC. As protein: CASSLRGNKETQYF.

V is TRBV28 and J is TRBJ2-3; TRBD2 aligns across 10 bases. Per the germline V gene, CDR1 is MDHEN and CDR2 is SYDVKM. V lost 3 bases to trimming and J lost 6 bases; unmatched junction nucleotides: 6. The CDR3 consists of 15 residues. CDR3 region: CASSFSSGGFDTQYF. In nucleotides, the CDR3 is TGTGCCAGCAGTTTTAGTAGCGGGGGGTTCGATACGCAGTATTTT.

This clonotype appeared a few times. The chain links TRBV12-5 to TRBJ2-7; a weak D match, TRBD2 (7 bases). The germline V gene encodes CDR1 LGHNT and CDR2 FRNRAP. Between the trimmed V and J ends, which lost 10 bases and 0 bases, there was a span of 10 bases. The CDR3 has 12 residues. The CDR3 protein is CAIGGDSYEQYF. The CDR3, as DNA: TGTGCTATAGGGGGGGACTCCTACGAGCAGTACTTC.

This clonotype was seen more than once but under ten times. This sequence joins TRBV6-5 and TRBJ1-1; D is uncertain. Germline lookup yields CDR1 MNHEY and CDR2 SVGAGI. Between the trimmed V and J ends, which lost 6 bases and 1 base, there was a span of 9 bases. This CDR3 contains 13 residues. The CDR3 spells CASSVVGNTEAFF. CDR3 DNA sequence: TGTGCCAGCAGCGTGGTGGGGAACACTGAAGCTTTCTTT.